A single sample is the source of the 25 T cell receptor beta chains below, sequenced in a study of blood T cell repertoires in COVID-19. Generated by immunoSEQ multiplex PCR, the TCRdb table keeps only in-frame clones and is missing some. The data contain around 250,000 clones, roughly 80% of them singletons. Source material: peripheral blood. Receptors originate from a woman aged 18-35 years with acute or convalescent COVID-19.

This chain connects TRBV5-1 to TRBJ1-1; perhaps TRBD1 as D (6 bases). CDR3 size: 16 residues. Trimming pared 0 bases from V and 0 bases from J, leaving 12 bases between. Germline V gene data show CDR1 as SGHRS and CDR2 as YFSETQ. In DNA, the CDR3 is TGCGCCAGCAGCTTGGCCAAGGGGGACATGAACACTGAAGCTTTCTTT. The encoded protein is CASSLAKGDMNTEAFF.

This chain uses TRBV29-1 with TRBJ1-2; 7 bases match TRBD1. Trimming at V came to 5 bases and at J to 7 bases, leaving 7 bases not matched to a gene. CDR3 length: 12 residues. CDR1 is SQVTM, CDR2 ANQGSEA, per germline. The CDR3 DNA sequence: TGCAGCGTTTCTGGACAGGCTTCTGGCTACACCTTC. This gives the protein CSVSGQASGYTF.

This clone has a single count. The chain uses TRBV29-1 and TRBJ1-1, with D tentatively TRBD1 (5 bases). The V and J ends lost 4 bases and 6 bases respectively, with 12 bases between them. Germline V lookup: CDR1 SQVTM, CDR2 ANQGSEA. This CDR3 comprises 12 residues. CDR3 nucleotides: TGCAGCGTTGTTGGGGAAGGGGCTGAAGCTTTCTTT. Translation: CSVVGEGAEAFF. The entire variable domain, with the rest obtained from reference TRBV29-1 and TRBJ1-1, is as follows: SAVISQKPSRDICQRGTSLTIQCQVDSQVTMMFWYRQQPGQSLTLIATANQGSEATYESGFVIDKFPISRPNLTFSTLTVSNMSPEDSSIYLCSVVGEGAEAFFGQGTRLTVV.

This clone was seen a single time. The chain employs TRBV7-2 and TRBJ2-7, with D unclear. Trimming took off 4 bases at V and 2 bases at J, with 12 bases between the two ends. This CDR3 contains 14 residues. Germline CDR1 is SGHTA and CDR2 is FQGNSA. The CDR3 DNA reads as TGTGCCAGCAGCTCCATGCCAGGCCCCTACGAGCAGTACTTC. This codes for CASSSMPGPYEQYF. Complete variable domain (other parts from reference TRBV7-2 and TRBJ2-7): GAGVSQSPSNKVTEKGKDVELRCDPISGHTALYWYRQSLGQGLEFLIYFQGNSAPDKSGLPSDRFSAERTGGSVSTLTIQRTQQEDSAVYLCASSSMPGPYEQYFGPGTRLTVT.

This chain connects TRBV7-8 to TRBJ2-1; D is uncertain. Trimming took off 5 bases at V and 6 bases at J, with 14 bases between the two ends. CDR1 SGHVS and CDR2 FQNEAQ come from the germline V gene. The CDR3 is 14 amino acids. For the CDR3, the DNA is TGTGCCAGCAGCCCTACCCTTAGCTTCAATGAGCAGTTCTTC. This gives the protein CASSPTLSFNEQFF.

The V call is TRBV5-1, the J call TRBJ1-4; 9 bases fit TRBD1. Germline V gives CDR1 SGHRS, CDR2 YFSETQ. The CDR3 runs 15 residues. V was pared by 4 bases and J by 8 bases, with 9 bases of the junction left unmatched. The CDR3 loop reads CASSQGTGTGEKLFF. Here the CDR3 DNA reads TGCGCCAGCAGCCAGGGGACAGGGACAGGGGAAAAACTGTTTTTT.

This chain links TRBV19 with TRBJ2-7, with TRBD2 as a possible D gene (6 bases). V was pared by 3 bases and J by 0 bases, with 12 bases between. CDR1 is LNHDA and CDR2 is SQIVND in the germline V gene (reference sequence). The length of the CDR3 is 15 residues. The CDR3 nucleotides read TGTGCCAGTAGTATTAGACTAGTAAACTCCTACGAGCAGTACTTC. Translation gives CASSIRLVNSYEQYF.

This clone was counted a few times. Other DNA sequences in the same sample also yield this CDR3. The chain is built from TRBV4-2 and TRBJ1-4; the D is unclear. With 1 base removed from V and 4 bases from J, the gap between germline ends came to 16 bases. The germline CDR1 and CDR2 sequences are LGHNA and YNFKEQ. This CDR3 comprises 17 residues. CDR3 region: CASSQVGRGESNEKLFF. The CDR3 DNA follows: TGTGCCAGCAGCCAAGTCGGACGCGGGGAGAGTAATGAAAAACTGTTTTTT.

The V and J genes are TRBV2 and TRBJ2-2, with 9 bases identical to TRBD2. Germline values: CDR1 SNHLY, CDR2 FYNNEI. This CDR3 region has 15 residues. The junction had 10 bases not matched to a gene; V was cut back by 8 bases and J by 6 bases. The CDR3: CASGSGGRGAGELFF. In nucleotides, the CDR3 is TGTGCCAGCGGCTCGGGCGGGAGGGGGGCCGGGGAGCTGTTTTTT.

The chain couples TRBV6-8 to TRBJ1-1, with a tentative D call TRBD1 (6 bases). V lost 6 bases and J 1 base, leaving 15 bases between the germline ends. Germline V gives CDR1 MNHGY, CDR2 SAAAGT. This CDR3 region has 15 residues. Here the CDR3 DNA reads TGTGCCAGCAGGCACGGCCGGGACACGAACACTGAAGCTTTCTTT. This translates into CASRHGRDTNTEAFF.

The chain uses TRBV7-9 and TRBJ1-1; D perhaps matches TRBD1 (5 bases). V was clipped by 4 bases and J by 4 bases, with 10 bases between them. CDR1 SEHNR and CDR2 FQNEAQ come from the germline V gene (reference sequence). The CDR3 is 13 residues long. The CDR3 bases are TGTGCCAGCAGCTCCGGGGGAGCCACTGAAGCTTTCTTT. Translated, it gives CASSSGGATEAFF. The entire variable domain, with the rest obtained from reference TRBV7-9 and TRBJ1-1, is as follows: DTGVSQNPRHKITKRGQNVTFRCDPISEHNRLYWYRQTLGQGPEFLTYFQNEAQLEKSRLLSDRFSAERPKGSFSTLEIQRTEQGDSAMYLCASSSGGATEAFFGQGTRLTVV.

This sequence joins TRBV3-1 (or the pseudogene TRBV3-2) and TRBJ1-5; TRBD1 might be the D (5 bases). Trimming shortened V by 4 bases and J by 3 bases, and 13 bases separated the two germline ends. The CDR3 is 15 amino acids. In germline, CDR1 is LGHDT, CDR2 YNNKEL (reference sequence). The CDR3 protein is CASSRGGTFNQPQHF. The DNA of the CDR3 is TGTGCCAGCAGCCGCGGGGGGACGTTCAATCAGCCCCAGCATTTT.

The CDR3 DNA reads as TGTGCCAGCTCACCCCCGGGAGCGGGGGACAATGAGCAGTTCTTC. It translates to CASSPPGAGDNEQFF. V usage is TRBV18 and J usage is TRBJ2-1; 8 bases map to TRBD2. With 3 bases clipped from V and 5 bases from J, the junction kept 6 bases outside the gene matches. The CDR3 extends over 15 amino acids. CDR1 is KGHSH, CDR2 LQKENI, per germline.

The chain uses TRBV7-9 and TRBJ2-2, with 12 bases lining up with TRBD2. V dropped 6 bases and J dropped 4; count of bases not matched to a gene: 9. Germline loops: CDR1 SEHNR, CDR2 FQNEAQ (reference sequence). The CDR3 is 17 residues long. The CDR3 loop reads CASRKLAGGPVTGELFF. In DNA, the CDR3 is TGTGCCAGCAGGAAGCTAGCGGGAGGGCCGGTCACCGGGGAGCTGTTTTTT. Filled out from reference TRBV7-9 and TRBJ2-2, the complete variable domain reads DTGVSQNPRHKITKRGQNVTFRCDPISEHNRLYWYRQTLGQGPEFLTYFQNEAQLEKSRLLSDRFSAERPKGSFSTLEIQRTEQGDSAMYLCASRKLAGGPVTGELFFGEGSRLTVL.

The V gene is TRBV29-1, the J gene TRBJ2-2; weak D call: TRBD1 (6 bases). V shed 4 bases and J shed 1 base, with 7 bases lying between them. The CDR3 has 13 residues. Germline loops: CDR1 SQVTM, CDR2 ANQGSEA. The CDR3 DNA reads TGCAGCGTTGCCAGGGGGAACACCGGGGAGCTGTTTTTT. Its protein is CSVARGNTGELFF.

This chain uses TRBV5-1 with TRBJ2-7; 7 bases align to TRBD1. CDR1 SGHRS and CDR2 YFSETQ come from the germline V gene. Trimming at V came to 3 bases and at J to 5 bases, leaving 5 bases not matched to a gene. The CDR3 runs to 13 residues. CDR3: CASSSTGLDEQYF. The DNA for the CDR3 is TGCGCCAGCAGCTCGACAGGGCTCGACGAGCAGTACTTC.

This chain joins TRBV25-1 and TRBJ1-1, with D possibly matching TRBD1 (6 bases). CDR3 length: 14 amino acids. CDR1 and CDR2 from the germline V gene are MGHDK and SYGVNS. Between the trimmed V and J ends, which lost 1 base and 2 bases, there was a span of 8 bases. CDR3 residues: CASSELGGNTEAFF. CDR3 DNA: TGTGCCAGCAGTGAATTAGGGGGAAACACTGAAGCTTTCTTT.

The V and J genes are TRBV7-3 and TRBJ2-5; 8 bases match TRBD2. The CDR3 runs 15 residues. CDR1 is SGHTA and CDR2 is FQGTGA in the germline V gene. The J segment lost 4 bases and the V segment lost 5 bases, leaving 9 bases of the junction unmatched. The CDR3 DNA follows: TGTGCCAGCAGCCGATGGGCTAGCGGGCGAGAGACCCAGTACTTC. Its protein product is CASSRWASGRETQYF.

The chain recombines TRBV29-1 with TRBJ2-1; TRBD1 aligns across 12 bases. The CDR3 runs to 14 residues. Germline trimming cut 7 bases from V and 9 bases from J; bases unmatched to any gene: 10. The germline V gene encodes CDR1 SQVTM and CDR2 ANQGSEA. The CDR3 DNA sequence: TGCAGCGCCGGACCGGGACAGGGGGCGGGTGAGCAGTTCTTC. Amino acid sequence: CSAGPGQGAGEQFF.

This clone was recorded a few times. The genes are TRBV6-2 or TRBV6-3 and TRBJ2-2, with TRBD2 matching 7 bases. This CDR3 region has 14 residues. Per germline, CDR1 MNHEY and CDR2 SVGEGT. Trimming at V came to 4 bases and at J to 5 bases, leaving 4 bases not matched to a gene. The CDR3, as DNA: TGTGCCAGCAGTTTGGGACTACCTACCGGGGAGCTGTTTTTT. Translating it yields CASSLGLPTGELFF.

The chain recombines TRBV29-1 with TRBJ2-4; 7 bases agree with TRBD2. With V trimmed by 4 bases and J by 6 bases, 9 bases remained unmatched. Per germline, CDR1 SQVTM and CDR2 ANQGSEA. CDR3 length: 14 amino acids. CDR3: CSVAQRLAPNIQYF. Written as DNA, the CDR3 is TGCAGCGTTGCCCAGAGACTAGCCCCAAACATTCAGTACTTC.

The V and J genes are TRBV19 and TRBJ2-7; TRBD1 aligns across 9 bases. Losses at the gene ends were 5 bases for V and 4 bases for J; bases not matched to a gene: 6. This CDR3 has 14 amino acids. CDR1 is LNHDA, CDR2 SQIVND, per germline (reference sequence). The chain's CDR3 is CASSPGQGLYEQYF. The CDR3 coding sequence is TGTGCCAGTAGTCCGGGACAGGGCCTTTACGAGCAGTACTTC.

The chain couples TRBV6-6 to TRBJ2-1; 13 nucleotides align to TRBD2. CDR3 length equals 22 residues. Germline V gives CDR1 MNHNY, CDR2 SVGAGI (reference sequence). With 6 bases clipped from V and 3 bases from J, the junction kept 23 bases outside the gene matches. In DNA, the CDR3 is TGTGCCAGCAGCTCCCCTTCTGGCTCCGGGACTAGCGGGACCCTTGACTACAATGAGCAGTTCTTC. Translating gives CASSSPSGSGTSGTLDYNEQFF.

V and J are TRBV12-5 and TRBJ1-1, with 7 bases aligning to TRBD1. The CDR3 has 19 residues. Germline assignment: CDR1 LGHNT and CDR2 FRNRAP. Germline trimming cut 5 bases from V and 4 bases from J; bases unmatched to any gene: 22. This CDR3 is CASGKLPGQTGKRSTEAFF. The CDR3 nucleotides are TGTGCTAGTGGTAAACTTCCGGGACAGACGGGAAAGAGGAGCACTGAAGCTTTCTTT.

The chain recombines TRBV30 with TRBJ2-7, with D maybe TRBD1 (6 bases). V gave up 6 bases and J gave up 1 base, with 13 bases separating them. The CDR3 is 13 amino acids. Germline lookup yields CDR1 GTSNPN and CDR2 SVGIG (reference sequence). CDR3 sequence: CACYTGTSYEQYF. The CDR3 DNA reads TGTGCCTGTTACACAGGGACGTCCTACGAGCAGTACTTC.